Given below is one T cell receptor beta chain in context. The target antigen is unknown. An assay was performed, and its level was deep. Here immunoSEQ multiplex PCR was the method, and the copy in TCRdb shows in-frame clones only, minus some. The sample carries hundreds of thousands of clones, 95% to 98% recorded once. The CDR3 runs to 15 residues. The germline V gene encodes CDR1 LNHDA and CDR2 SQIVND (reference sequence). Trimming cost V 5 bases and J 0 bases, with 14 bases left between them. The sample originates from a study of shared clonotypes between healthy human individuals. Study-level results: Clonotype sharing among donors was thought likely to change with sequencing depth. Some clonotypes were shared by all four sorted-subset donors, while others were not shared. The non-shared ones had lower generation probabilities than the shared ones.

CD8 cells classed as naive were CD45RO-negative and positively selected for CCR7, excluding terminally differentiated effector memory CD45RA+ cells. The rearrangement joins TRBV19 to TRBJ2-7, with a tentative D call TRBD2 (7 bases). The source of this sequence is a young man in good health. The sequenced material came from naive CD8+ T cells sorted from blood. CDR3 DNA sequence: TGTGCCAGTAGTCCTTACGGGGGGCTCTCCTACGAGCAGTACTTC. This gives the protein CASSPYGGLSYEQYF.